Shown below are 15 T cell receptor beta chains from a single sample sequenced in a study of T cells in Graves' hyperthyroidism and ophthalmopathy (dated by TCRdb to the late 2010s). The receptor library was made with multiplex PCR. The sample was run on an Illumina HiSeq 2000. The TCR beta CDR3 regions were amplified from RNA transcripts. For the first round of RT-PCR on the TCR CDR3, the HTBI primer set was used together with the Qiagen OneStep RT-PCR kit. Through fastp at Q25 and MiXCR, TCRdb rebuilt clones from the public reads, retaining in-frame beta chains. Rows with one shared CDR3 protein collapse into an entry with the most common genes and DNA. The sample table contains some 350,000 distinct CDR3 sequences; only one count was recorded for roughly 13% of them. The ten largest clones take up 34% of the sample. The sequenced material came from blood. All receptors come from a woman between 35 and 50 years old with Graves' ophthalmopathy.

This clonotype has just one count. V usage is TRBV30 and J usage is TRBJ1-2; 9 positions agree with TRBD1. The trim removed 5 bases at V and 6 bases at J, leaving 10 bases unmatched. Germline values: CDR1 GTSNPN, CDR2 SVGIG (reference sequence). This CDR3 is built from 14 residues. The CDR3 sequence is CAWSNTRTGDGYTF. For the CDR3, the DNA is TGTGCCTGGTCAAACACCCGGACAGGGGATGGCTACACCTTC. Full variable domain (rest looked up from reference TRBV30 and TRBJ1-2): SQTIHQWPATLVQPVGSPLSLECTVEGTSNPNLYWYRQAAGRGLQLLFYSVGIGQISSEVPQNLSASRPQDRQFILSSKKLLLSDSGFYLCAWSNTRTGDGYTFGSGTRLTVV.

This clonotype was recorded a few times. The chain links TRBV7-9 to TRBJ2-2, with D possibly TRBD1 on 5 matching bases. V was shortened by 5 bases and J by 4 bases, with 20 bases between the two germline ends. CDR1 is SEHNR, CDR2 FQNEAQ, per germline (reference sequence). The CDR3 totals 17 residues. This chain's CDR3 is CASSGSQGGMVTGELFF. CDR3 nucleotide sequence: TGTGCCAGCAGCGGAAGTCAGGGCGGAATGGTCACCGGGGAGCTGTTTTTT. The complete variable domain, with remaining parts taken from reference TRBV7-9 and TRBJ2-2, reads DTGVSQNPRHKITKRGQNVTFRCDPISEHNRLYWYRQTLGQGPEFLTYFQNEAQLEKSRLLSDRFSAERPKGSFSTLEIQRTEQGDSAMYLCASSGSQGGMVTGELFFGEGSRLTVL.

The rearrangement links TRBV5-1 to TRBJ1-1; D is possibly TRBD1 (6 bases). This CDR3 has 15 residues. The V end was cut by 4 bases, the J end by 1 base, with 14 bases between. Germline CDR1 reads SGHRS; CDR2 reads YFSETQ. In DNA form, the CDR3 reads TGCGCCAGCAGCGGAACGACAGGCCCGAACACTGAAGCTTTCTTT. Amino acid sequence: CASSGTTGPNTEAFF.

This chain joins TRBV18 and TRBJ2-2; TRBD1 matches 8 bases. V was clipped by 9 bases and J by 2 bases; unmatched bases: 5. Germline lookup yields CDR1 KGHSH and CDR2 LQKENI. This CDR3 is 14 amino acids long. The CDR3 loop reads CASYGQGNTGELFF. Written as DNA, the CDR3 is TGTGCCAGTTACGGACAGGGAAACACCGGGGAGCTGTTTTTT.

This clonotype was seen repeatedly, ten times or more. V usage is TRBV6-1 and J usage is TRBJ2-1; 8 nucleotides align to TRBD2. Germline V gene data show CDR1 as MNHNS and CDR2 as SASEGT. Losses at the gene ends were 5 bases for V and 9 bases for J; bases not matched to a gene: 12. This CDR3 is built from 15 residues. CDR3 sequence: CASSYLRGGEGEQFF. For the CDR3, the DNA is TGTGCCAGCAGTTACTTACGGGGGGGGGAAGGTGAGCAGTTCTTC.

This clonotype was seen repeatedly, ten times or more. DNA for the CDR3: TGTGCCAGCAGCGTAGGCCCTTATAGCAATCAGCCCCAGCATTTT. Translated, it gives CASSVGPYSNQPQHF. The V and J genes are TRBV9 and TRBJ1-5; D remains ambiguous. Germline V gives CDR1 SGDLS, CDR2 YYNGEE. The CDR3 is made up of 15 amino acids. Trimming removed 0 bases at V and 0 bases at J, with 7 bases between.

This clonotype was seen many times. The CDR3 DNA reads as TGTGCCATAAGACAGGGCCTCTCCTACGAGCAGTACTTC. Protein: CAIRQGLSYEQYF. The chain links TRBV2 to TRBJ2-7, with 7 bases fitting TRBD1. This CDR3 contains 13 residues. The V segment lost 10 bases and the J segment 0 bases; nucleotides outside the gene matches: 6. CDR1 and CDR2 from the germline V gene are SNHLY and FYNNEI.

This clonotype occurred many times. This chain connects TRBV12-3 or TRBV12-4 to TRBJ2-1, with unresolved D. This CDR3 has 11 residues. V was trimmed by 5 bases and J by 9 bases, leaving 8 bases between them. The CDR3 spells CASSREIEQFF. CDR3 DNA sequence: TGTGCCAGCAGTAGGGAAATTGAGCAGTTCTTC.

The genes are TRBV20-1 and TRBJ2-3; no reliable D call. CDR1 and CDR2 from the germline V gene are DFQATT and SNEGSKA (reference sequence). CDR3 length: 13 amino acids. V gave up 3 bases and J gave up 8 bases, with 15 bases separating them. In nucleotides, the CDR3 is TGCAGTGCTAGGCCGAGTTTTTATGCTACGCAGTATTTT. Translating it yields CSARPSFYATQYF.

This clonotype was detected many times. This sequence joins TRBV6-1 and TRBJ1-1; D is unresolved. CDR1 and CDR2 from the germline V gene are MNHNS and SASEGT. The V and J ends lost 5 bases and 1 base respectively, with 11 bases between them. This CDR3 has 14 amino acids. CDR3 DNA sequence: TGTGCCAGCAGTCTCAACCGGGGGAACACTGAAGCTTTCTTT. Protein product: CASSLNRGNTEAFF.

The chain combines TRBV6-2 or TRBV6-3 with TRBJ2-1; D gene uncertain. Germline CDR1 MNHEY, CDR2 SVGEGT. V lost 6 bases to trimming and J lost 7 bases, with 13 bases between them. The CDR3 has 13 amino acids. CDR3 sequence reads: CASSSTTPNEQFF. The CDR3 DNA sequence: TGTGCCAGCAGCTCGACGACTCCGAATGAGCAGTTCTTC.

This clonotype was detected many times. The chain has TRBV12-5 and TRBJ2-7; a weak D match, TRBD1 (6 bases). The CDR3 is 14 amino acids. Trimming removed 1 base at V and 5 bases at J, with 12 bases between. Germline V gene sequence: CDR1 LGHNT, CDR2 FRNRAP. The CDR3 sequence: CASGLGVRGHEQYF. The CDR3 DNA reads as TGTGCTAGTGGTTTGGGCGTCAGGGGCCACGAGCAGTACTTC.

The rearrangement joins TRBV5-6 to TRBJ2-2, with D unclear. The CDR3 is 15 residues long. V was trimmed by 0 bases and J by 1 base, leaving 7 bases between them. CDR1 is SGHDT, CDR2 YYEEEE, per germline. DNA for the CDR3: TGTGCCAGCAGCTTGGAAGAGTGGAACACCGGGGAGCTGTTTTTT. The encoded protein is CASSLEEWNTGELFF.

This chain links TRBV10-3 with TRBJ2-3, with TRBD2 identical over 7 bases. Unmatched junction bases numbered 8, after V lost 6 bases and J lost 2 bases. The CDR3 has 15 residues. CDR1 ENHRY and CDR2 SYGVKD come from the germline V gene. The CDR3 DNA sequence: TGTGCCATCAGCACCAGCGGGACCCCCACAGATACGCAGTATTTT. Amino acids: CAISTSGTPTDTQYF.

This rearrangement joins TRBV19 to TRBJ2-4; D might be TRBD1 (6 bases). V was cut by 10 bases and J by 2 bases, with 12 bases left in between. The CDR3 is 13 residues long. Germline lookup yields CDR1 LNHDA and CDR2 SQIVND (reference sequence). DNA for the CDR3: TGTGCCACCCAACAGGGATCCAAAAACATTCAGTACTTC. It encodes CATQQGSKNIQYF.